This is a list of T cell receptor beta chains from one sample in a study of CD8 T cell repertoires and HIV-1 epitope variants. Their antigen targets remain unknown. Profiling relied on immunoSEQ multiplex PCR, and the TCRdb table lists in-frame clones only, not all of them. The profile shows about 5,100 clones, 68% of them singletons. Sequencing was done on a sample of cultured CD8+ T cells derived from PBMCs. These receptors were obtained from a male donor with HIV. Each CDR3 is given with its conserved first and last residue. Each record gives: V gene, D gene, clone size, J gene, CDR3 protein, CDR3 DNA. A D gene is named only where the DNA matches it firmly. Where a row states a size, it is once, few, many or the class of an expanded clone; other rows omit it.

>TRBV11-2|TRBD2|-|TRBJ2-7
CASSLDASGRAYEQYF
TGTGCCAGCAGCTTAGATGCTAGCGGGAGGGCCTACGAGCAGTACTTC
>TRBV19|TRBD1|few|TRBJ2-7
CASSPSSAGGREQYF
TGTGCCAGTAGTCCCTCCTCGGCAGGGGGTCGCGAGCAGTACTTC
>TRBV14|-|once|TRBJ2-3
CASSQLTDTQYF
TGTGCCAGCAGCCAGCTCACAGATACGCAGTATTTT
>TRBV11-2|TRBD2|-|TRBJ2-1
CASSLTSGSSREQFF
TGTGCCAGCAGCCTAACTAGCGGGAGCTCCCGTGAGCAGTTCTTC
>TRBV6-7|-|-|TRBJ1-3
CATHPSGGSENTIYF
TGTGCCACCCACCCCTCGGGGGGCTCCGAAAACACCATATATTTT
>TRBV6-5|-|few|TRBJ2-1
CASITESNEQFF
TGTGCCAGCATTACAGAAAGCAATGAGCAGTTCTTC
>TRBV4-3|-|large|TRBJ1-1
CASSQDVGQGNTEAFF
TGCGCCAGCAGCCAAGATGTTGGGCAGGGGAACACTGAAGCTTTCTTT
>TRBV7-9|-|-|TRBJ2-1
CASSLATGTLYNEQFF
TGTGCCAGCAGCTTAGCGACCGGGACACTCTACAATGAGCAGTTCTTC
>TRBV11-2|TRBD1|once|TRBJ2-7
CASSLEAGGYYEQYF
TGTGCCAGCAGCTTAGAGGCAGGGGGCTACTACGAGCAGTACTTC
>TRBV28|-|few|TRBJ1-2
CASSFGGNSYGYTF
TGTGCCAGCAGTTTCGGGGGAAACTCCTATGGCTACACCTTC
>TRBV7-2|-|-|TRBJ1-1
CASSFRRRVGTEAFF
TGTGCCAGCAGCTTCCGAAGGCGGGTCGGCACTGAAGCTTTCTTT
>TRBV28|TRBD2|-|TRBJ2-2
CASSSSLAGLADPWNTGELFF
TGTGCCAGCAGTTCCTCCCTGGCCGGACTAGCGGACCCTTGGAACACCGGGGAGCTGTTTTTT
>TRBV7-2|-|-|TRBJ2-7
CASSLVSRGIDEQYF
TGTGCCAGCAGCTTAGTATCTCGGGGAATCGACGAGCAGTACTTC
>TRBV28|-|-|TRBJ2-1
CASSLSADAYNEQFF
TGTGCCAGCAGTTTATCCGCTGACGCCTACAATGAGCAGTTCTTC
>TRBV4-1|-|-|TRBJ2-3
CASSQEVDTQYF
TGCGCCAGCAGCCAAGAAGTGGATACGCAGTATTTT
>TRBV15|-|-|TRBJ2-1
CATSRRLDERDEQFF
TGTGCCACCAGCAGGAGACTCGACGAAAGAGATGAGCAGTTCTTC
>TRBV6-6|-|-|TRBJ2-7
CASSPGPTGNEQYF
TGTGCCAGCAGTCCGGGACCCACCGGGAACGAGCAGTACTTC
>TRBV30|-|-|TRBJ2-1
CAWLQNQYNEQFF
TGTGCCTGGCTACAGAACCAATACAATGAGCAGTTCTTC
>TRBV7-6|TRBD2|-|TRBJ2-3
CASSRTSGATDTQYF
TGTGCCAGCAGCAGGACTAGCGGGGCCACAGATACGCAGTATTTT
>TRBV29-1|TRBD2|-|TRBJ2-2
CSVGAGGHLFF
TGCAGCGTTGGAGCGGGAGGGCACTTGTTTTTT
>TRBV6-5|TRBD2|-|TRBJ2-1
CASSTTSGVYNEQFF
TGTGCCAGCAGCACTACTAGCGGGGTCTACAATGAGCAGTTCTTC
>TRBV7-9|-|few|TRBJ1-6
CASSAPRAADNSPLHF
TGTGCCAGCAGCGCGCCCCGGGCAGCAGATAATTCACCCCTCCACTTT
>TRBV13|-|-|TRBJ2-7
CASREGASEQYF
TGTGCCAGCAGGGAGGGGGCGTCCGAGCAGTACTTC
>TRBV29-1|-|once|TRBJ1-1
CSASPPGQNTEAFF
TGCAGCGCCTCCCCTCCCGGACAGAACACTGAAGCTTTCTTT
>TRBV11-2|TRBD1|-|TRBJ2-5
CASSYRDREETQYF
TGTGCCAGCAGCTACCGGGACAGGGAAGAGACCCAGTACTTC
>TRBV9|-|-|TRBJ2-6
CASSGRQGSGANVLTF
TGTGCCAGCAGCGGACGGCAGGGCTCTGGGGCCAACGTCCTGACTTTC
>TRBV5-4|-|-|TRBJ2-2
CASSFAGDTGELFF
TGTGCCAGCAGCTTCGCAGGGGACACCGGGGAGCTGTTTTTT
>TRBV28|-|-|TRBJ1-2
CASSPWRVDVYGYTF
TGTGCCAGCTCCCCTTGGAGAGTTGACGTCTATGGTTACACCTTC
>TRBV29-1|TRBD1|-|TRBJ2-2
CSVGTGGNTGELFF
TGCAGCGTTGGGACAGGGGGGAACACCGGGGAGCTGTTTTTT
>TRBV19|TRBD2|few|TRBJ2-1
CASSSGLASYYNEQFF
TGTGCCAGTAGTTCGGGACTAGCGAGCTACTACAATGAGCAGTTCTTC
>TRBV9|TRBD2|once|TRBJ2-1
CASSVRGGFNEQFF
TGTGCCAGCAGCGTGCGGGGGGGATTTAATGAGCAGTTCTTC
>TRBV2|TRBD1|-|TRBJ2-1
CASSSPGTAYNEQFF
TGTGCCAGCAGTAGCCCCGGGACAGCATACAATGAGCAGTTCTTC
>TRBV11-3|TRBD2|-|TRBJ2-1
CASSSSSGAGENEQFF
TGTGCCAGCAGTTCCTCGAGCGGGGCGGGTGAGAATGAGCAGTTCTTC
>TRBV7-2|-|few|TRBJ1-4
CASSLGPFNEKLFF
TGTGCCAGCAGCTTAGGGCCCTTTAATGAAAAACTGTTTTTT
>TRBV6-5|-|-|TRBJ1-5
CASSEDSSNQPQHF
TGTGCCAGCAGTGAGGACAGCAGCAATCAGCCCCAGCATTTT
>TRBV5-6|-|once|TRBJ2-1
CASSLGGSSYNEQFF
TGTGCCAGCAGCTTGGGTGGGAGCAGCTACAATGAGCAGTTCTTC
>TRBV27|-|-|TRBJ2-7
CASSLSPASPEQYF
TGTGCCAGCAGTTTATCTCCGGCGTCCCCCGAGCAGTACTTC
>TRBV7-9|-|-|TRBJ2-5
CASSFGRGSAETQYF
TGTGCCAGCAGCTTTGGGCGGGGATCCGCCGAGACCCAGTACTTC
>TRBV10-3|-|-|TRBJ1-5
CAISESGSSLQPQHF
TGTGCCATCAGTGAGTCGGGGAGTTCCCTCCAGCCCCAGCATTTT
>TRBV19|-|-|TRBJ1-6
CASDSYNSPLHF
TGTGCCAGTGACAGTTATAATTCACCCCTCCACTTT
>TRBV5-4|-|-|TRBJ2-1
CASSLGRNEQFF
TGTGCCAGCAGCTTGGGCAGAAATGAGCAGTTCTTC
>TRBV7-2|TRBD2|-|TRBJ2-5
CASSRRTSGVRVQETQYF
TGTGCCAGCAGCCGAAGGACTAGCGGGGTTAGGGTCCAAGAGACCCAGTACTTC
>TRBV29-1|TRBD1|-|TRBJ1-3
CSVDGTGAGNTIYF
TGCAGCGTTGACGGGACAGGGGCAGGAAACACCATATATTTT
>TRBV7-9|TRBD1|-|TRBJ2-3
CASSLPGQGNTDAQYF
TGTGCCAGCAGCTTACCCGGACAGGGGAACACAGATGCGCAGTATTTT
>TRBV6-5|TRBD2|once|TRBJ2-5
CASSYTSGGAETQYF
TGTGCCAGCAGTTACACTAGCGGGGGGGCAGAGACCCAGTACTTC
>TRBV28|-|-|TRBJ2-1
CASSLGVPEQFF
TGTGCCAGCAGTTTAGGTGTGCCCGAGCAGTTCTTC
>TRBV6-5|TRBD1|-|TRBJ2-1
CASSYADRGRNEQFF
TGTGCCAGCAGTTACGCGGACAGGGGGCGAAATGAGCAGTTCTTC
>TRBV6-5|-|-|TRBJ1-2
CASSYHEGEGYTF
TGTGCCAGCAGTTACCACGAGGGCGAAGGCTACACCTTC
>TRBV2|-|-|TRBJ2-4
CASSDGFGPRMDIQYF
TGTGCCAGCAGTGATGGATTTGGCCCCCGGATGGACATTCAGTACTTC
>TRBV28|-|-|TRBJ1-1
CASSFQGQKDTEAFF
TGTGCCAGCAGTTTTCAGGGGCAGAAGGACACTGAAGCTTTCTTT
>TRBV27|-|-|TRBJ2-7
CASSRGPSYEQYF
TGTGCCAGCAGTAGGGGTCCTTCCTACGAGCAGTACTTC
>TRBV7-2|TRBD2|-|TRBJ2-1
CASSGLAGGKGDEQFF
TGTGCCAGCAGCGGGCTAGCGGGGGGTAAGGGAGATGAGCAGTTCTTC
>TRBV9|TRBD1|-|TRBJ1-1
CASSVGQGYEAFF
TGTGCCAGCAGCGTAGGACAGGGGTATGAAGCTTTCTTT
>TRBV28|-|few|TRBJ1-1
CASSPAVEAFF
TGTGCCAGCAGTCCCGCAGTTGAAGCTTTCTTT